This T cell receptor beta chain is drawn from a study of cytomegalovirus exposure and HLA in healthy donors (dated by TCRdb to 2017 to 2019). Turning to the overall study: The roughly 670 repertoires of the first cohort and the roughly 120 validation repertoires were produced on the same platform, according to a later analysis. The study was designed to test whether signatures of past pathogen exposure could be identified by cataloging public T cell receptors. High-throughput TCR immunosequencing, statistical association of individual TCRs with disease status, and machine learning were combined to predict cytomegalovirus infection status. In addition to the first cohort of roughly 700 subjects, a separate validation cohort of 100 to 150 different subjects was used.

On the study overall, not on this receptor specifically: In vitro tests confirmed that a few of the cytomegalovirus-associated TCR beta chains recognize cytomegalovirus antigens. In the study, some 180 TCR beta chains were listed as associated with cytomegalovirus. The authors suggested that the approach could potentially be generalized to other disease states and immunological phenotypes. In a later analysis, TCRs clustered in the first cohort were found to also tend to co-occur in the roughly 130 validation repertoires, with 90% to 95% of cluster scores above 0. The validation cohort had no HLA typing available for a later analysis, so co-occurrence within that cohort was assessed over all 130 or so repertoires. Most TCR sequences were observed very rarely across donors, whereas some public TCRs were present in many individuals. The classifier was reported to diagnose cytomegalovirus status with high specificity and sensitivity in both the original and validation cohorts.

From cysteine to phenylalanine, the CDR3 is 16 amino acids long. Solely the CDR3 DNA is kept, with 48 bases framed from the first base. The germline V gene gives CDR1 as SGHRS and CDR2 as YFSETQ. Trimmed from V: 5 bases; trimmed from J: 3 bases; junction bases lacking a gene match: 11. The donors were included in the validation cohort of 100 to 150 subjects, a group kept apart from the roughly 670-subject first cohort. This clone turned up a few times. What this receptor recognizes is not known. Base qualities are not recorded, but no much larger clone differs from it by a single base. The method was the immunoSEQ multiplex PCR assay. On the authors' methods: A statistical classification framework was developed to diagnose cytomegalovirus status using the catalog of TCR beta chain sequences. Entries here come from immuneACCESS through TCRdb and include only in-frame sequences with V and J called. Some clones fail to appear in such tables; in the studies checked, an unresolved V gene covers under half of the shortfall, and the cause of the remainder is unknown. The V and J calls and the clone size are those of that table, but D and trimming were determined from the DNA. The sample table contains a few hundred thousand clones; only one count was recorded for roughly 84% of them. Together, the top ten hold around an eighth of the sample.

The sequence joins TRBV5-1 to TRBJ2-7, with 10 junctional bases fitting TRBD1. What was sequenced was PBMCs. The TCR sequence derives from a woman aged 25 to 39 in good health and CMV-seropositive. The CDR3 protein sequence reads: CASSSYRDRGIYEQYF. The DNA reads as follows: TGCGCCAGCAGTTCATACCGGGACAGGGGTATCTACGAGCAGTACTTC.